This T cell receptor beta chain was documented in a study of T cells after yellow fever vaccination (dated by TCRdb to between 2017 and 2020). Study-wide context: Libraries from fractions with low cell numbers were prepared with the SMART-Seq v4 Ultra Low Input RNA kit. To follow T-cell clones before and after primary and booster YFV17D yellow fever vaccination, bulk TCR alpha and beta repertoires were sequenced over time. Two healthy male donors, one aged 18 to 30 and one aged 30 to 40 years, were included in the cohort. Blood was drawn at multiple timepoints before and after primary and secondary immunization, with bulk PBMC replicates and cell subsets isolated.

TCR cDNA was made using 5'RACE template switching, a step that added a universal primer site and unique molecular identifiers. Priming of cDNA synthesis was performed from both the TCR alpha and TCR beta constant segments. Two PCR steps were used to amplify libraries, with sample barcodes and sequencing adapters being added in the second step. Sequencing of the libraries was done on either Illumina HiSeq 2500 (2x100 bp) or NovaSeq (2x150 bp). Per the source publication's procedure: MIGEC handled demultiplexing of reads and collapsing into UMI consensus sequences, while MiXCR performed V(D)J alignment. Vaccine-responding clonotypes were defined with edgeR using replicate PBMC samples, requiring FDR below 0.01 and a log2 fold change above 5 up to day 15. CD4 or CD8 identity was assigned to each bulk clonotype according to whether the clonotype was present at higher abundance in the sequenced CD4 repertoire or the sequenced CD8 repertoire. Clones were called with MiXCR by TCRdb after fastp trimmed the public reads at Q25, and only in-frame beta chains were retained. Rows are unified per CDR3 protein, each entry keeping the most common DNA and genes. V and J calls and clone size were set by TCRdb, not the authors. The table for this sample lists about 370,000 distinct CDR3 sequences; roughly 11% of them were counted only once. The ten biggest clones cover more than 15% of the sample.

This clonotype was detected a few times. It lacks a known antigen. The sample holds no much larger clone one base away, and base qualities are not on file. Results the study describes overall, beyond this receptor: A small share of clonotypes occurred in both CD4 and CD8 compartments, likely arising from convergent recombination. After the booster, most of the clones that had expanded following primary vaccination were detected again (96% of CD4 and around 90% of CD8), which suggests that memory was broadly maintained. The study included only a couple of donors, which limits how far the findings can be generalized. The secondary T-cell response was weaker than the primary response but faster, peaking on day 5 instead of day 15. Computational filtering was required because FACS-sorted repertoires could contain abundant contaminating clonotypes from the bulk population.

The germline ends are 22 bases apart after V is trimmed by 8 bases and J by 3 bases. The CDR3 contains 16 residues, cysteine and phenylalanine counted. The only DNA kept is the CDR3, 48 bases in frame from the first base. The germline V gene sets CDR1 to MNHNS and CDR2 to SASEGT. Reading the label with the study, this specimen's treatment or condition is: live attenuated yellow fever vaccine strain. Two biological replicates of bulk PBMCs were collected at each blood-draw timepoint. PBMCs were isolated from peripheral blood using a standard Ficoll-Paque protocol. RNA was extracted with TriZol from bulk PBMCs, CD4 and CD8 fractions, and dextramer-positive and dextramer-negative fractions.

Recombination joined TRBV6-1 with TRBJ1-1, with a weak D call of TRBD1 (6 bases match). The sequence derives from a man younger than 30 who received the YFV17D yellow fever vaccine. Sequences were derived from PBMCs, sampled on the day of the first yellow fever vaccination. Read as DNA, the sequence is TGTGCCAGCTGGATTCTGGGGGGCGCGACGTACACTGAAGCTTTCTTT. The resulting protein is CASWILGGATYTEAFF.